These 27 T cell receptor beta chains were all obtained from the same sample, sequenced in a study of blood T cell repertoires in COVID-19. Assay used: immunoSEQ multiplex PCR; TCRdb lists only in-frame clones, some missing. In the table there are 290,000 or so clones, approximately 85% of which are singletons. The sample taken for sequencing was peripheral blood. The receptors were sampled from a man between 50 and 59 years old with active or convalescent COVID-19.

This rearrangement joins TRBV6-1 to TRBJ1-5; 9 bases line up with TRBD1. Per germline, CDR1 MNHNS and CDR2 SASEGT. The CDR3 runs 16 residues. Trimming took 4 bases from V and 3 from J; bases not matched to a gene: 7. This chain's CDR3 is CASSGGQGGLNQPQHF. In nucleotides, the CDR3 is TGTGCCAGCAGTGGGGGACAGGGAGGCCTCAATCAGCCCCAGCATTTT.

The V gene is TRBV4-2, the J gene TRBJ1-5; the D gene is possibly TRBD1 (5 bases). This CDR3 has 18 amino acids. Looked up from germline, CDR1 is LGHNA and CDR2 is YNFKEQ. Trimming pared 6 bases from V and 3 bases from J, leaving 24 bases between. CDR3 DNA sequence: TGTGCCAGCAGTCGTAATGGGCGGTCGGGGGGGAACAATCAGCCCCAGCATTTT. Residues: CASSRNGRSGGNNQPQHF.

This clone was recorded once. The chain joins TRBV19 to TRBJ1-2; D is unclear. CDR1 and CDR2 from the germline V gene are LNHDA and SQIVND (reference sequence). This CDR3 comprises 15 residues. Trimming shortened V by 3 bases and J by 2 bases, and 13 bases separated the two germline ends. The CDR3 loop reads CASSMALRGNYGYTF. The CDR3 nucleotides are TGTGCCAGTAGTATGGCTCTGAGAGGGAACTATGGCTACACCTTC.

The rearrangement uses TRBV28 and TRBJ2-3; TRBD1 matches at 8 bases. CDR3 length equals 16 residues. V lost 5 bases, J lost 5 bases, and 12 bases stayed unmatched. CDR1 and CDR2 from the germline V gene are MDHEN and SYDVKM. The CDR3 DNA reads TGTGCCAGCAGTGTCCGGGGCAGGGGGCAAAGAGATACGCAGTATTTT. Protein product: CASSVRGRGQRDTQYF.

The chain carries TRBV12-3 or TRBV12-4 and TRBJ1-6, with TRBD1 identical over 7 bases. V dropped 1 base and J dropped 10; count of bases not matched to a gene: 1. This CDR3 spans 13 amino acids. In nucleotides, the CDR3 is TGTGCCAGCAGTTTAGGACAGGGCTCACCCCTCCACTTT. Protein product: CASSLGQGSPLHF.

The chain carries TRBV6-5 and TRBJ1-1; a weak D match, TRBD1 (5 bases). CDR1 and CDR2 from the germline V gene are MNHEY and SVGAGI. The germline V and J ends were trimmed by 4 bases and 8 bases, with 17 bases remaining between them. The CDR3 sequence is 14 residues long. The CDR3: CASSWTRTFQEAFF. DNA for the CDR3: TGTGCCAGCAGTTGGACCCGGACATTTCAAGAAGCTTTCTTT.

The rearrangement links TRBV7-2 to TRBJ2-2, with D hard to call. The germline V and J ends were trimmed by 3 bases and 3 bases, with 8 bases remaining between them. The CDR3 is 14 residues long. Germline V gene data show CDR1 as SGHTA and CDR2 as FQGNSA. CDR3 DNA: TGTGCCAGCAGCTTGGCCACAGACACCGGGGAGCTGTTTTTT. Translated, it gives CASSLATDTGELFF.

The chain carries TRBV9 and TRBJ2-7; D is possibly TRBD2 (6 bases). The CDR3 sequence is 12 residues long. CDR1 SGDLS and CDR2 YYNGEE come from the germline V gene. Trimming left V 4 bases short and J 3 bases short, with 8 bases between. The CDR3 nucleotides read TGTGCCAGCAGCCCGACTAGCTACGAGCAGTACTTC. It encodes CASSPTSYEQYF. Full variable domain (missing parts from reference TRBV9 and TRBJ2-7): DSGVTQTPKHLITATGQRVTLRCSPRSGDLSVYWYQQSLDQGLQFLIQYYNGEERAKGNILERFSAQQFPDLHSELNLSSLELGDSALYFCASSPTSYEQYFGPGTRLTVT.

Points on this clone: Other DNA sequences in the sample encode the same CDR3. The gene calls are TRBV5-1 and TRBJ2-5; 7 bases are a match to TRBD1. Germline values: CDR1 SGHRS, CDR2 YFSETQ. Trimming took 4 bases from V and 2 from J; bases not matched to a gene: 5. The CDR3 totals 14 residues. The DNA of the CDR3 is TGCGCCAGCAGCCCAGGGACAGCTCAAGAGACCCAGTACTTC. Encoded protein: CASSPGTAQETQYF.

The chain has TRBV18 and TRBJ1-5; 7 bases line up with TRBD1. Germline assignment: CDR1 KGHSH and CDR2 LQKENI. The CDR3 has 19 amino acids. V shed 1 base and J 1 base; nucleotides not matched to a gene: 13. The CDR3 sequence is CASSPRQGRNQGSNQPQHF. CDR3 nucleotide sequence: TGTGCCAGCTCACCACGACAGGGCAGGAATCAGGGCAGCAATCAGCCCCAGCATTTT.

Written as DNA, the CDR3 is TGTGCTAGTGGTTTGGGGGCCGAGCAGTACTTC. This encodes CASGLGAEQYF. The J gene is TRBJ2-7, the V gene TRBV12-5; D not resolved. The germline gives CDR1 LGHNT, CDR2 FRNRAP. This CDR3 is 11 amino acids long. Trimming shortened V by 1 base and J by 6 bases, and 4 bases separated the two germline ends.

The V gene is TRBV5-4, the J gene TRBJ1-3, with 7 bases fitting TRBD1. The V gene end was trimmed by 4 bases and the J gene end by 8 bases; junction bases not matched to a gene: 9. CDR1 is SGHNT and CDR2 is YYREEE in the germline V gene (reference sequence). The CDR3 consists of 14 residues. The CDR3 DNA is TGTGCCAGCAGCCCGACAGGGTTGGAAGACACCATATATTTT. Protein product: CASSPTGLEDTIYF. Together with reference TRBV5-4 and TRBJ1-3, the CDR3 gives the full variable domain: ETGVTQSPTHLIKTRGQQVTLRCSSQSGHNTVSWYQQALGQGPQFIFQYYREEENGRGNFPPRFSGLQFPNYSSELNVNALELDDSALYLCASSPTGLEDTIYFGEGSWLTVV.

This clone was seen once. The V and J genes are TRBV5-1 and TRBJ1-2, with 9 positions matching TRBD1. Germline assignment: CDR1 SGHRS and CDR2 YFSETQ. The CDR3 is 14 amino acids. With V trimmed by 4 bases and J by 8 bases, 9 bases remained unmatched. The CDR3 DNA reads TGCGCCAGCAGCCCTGGACAGGGGCGGGCCGGCTACACCTTC. It translates to CASSPGQGRAGYTF. The full variable domain, with the rest looked up from reference TRBV5-1 and TRBJ1-2, is KAGVTQTPRYLIKTRGQQVTLSCSPISGHRSVSWYQQTPGQGLQFLFEYFSETQRNKGNFPGRFSGRQFSNSRSEMNVSTLELGDSALYLCASSPGQGRAGYTFGSGTRLTVV.

The chain recombines TRBV5-5 with TRBJ1-4, with no clear D. V dropped 2 bases and J dropped 8 bases, with 4 bases sitting between them. The CDR3 spans 11 residues. Germline values: CDR1 SGHKS, CDR2 YYEKEE (reference sequence). CDR3 in amino acids: CASSFSEKLFF. DNA of the CDR3: TGTGCCAGCAGCTTCTCCGAAAAACTGTTTTTT.

This clone has just a few counts. The chain recombines TRBV28 with TRBJ1-6; 8 positions match TRBD1. CDR1 is MDHEN and CDR2 is SYDVKM in the germline V gene. The CDR3 is 15 residues long. After removal of 4 bases from V and 8 bases from J, the junction contained 7 bases not matched to a gene. The CDR3: CASSSLDRAYSPLHF. The DNA of the CDR3 is TGTGCCAGCAGTTCCTTGGACAGGGCTTATTCACCCCTCCACTTT.

V gene TRBV18 combines with J gene TRBJ2-5, with D perhaps matching TRBD1 (6 bases). CDR3 length equals 14 residues. CDR1 and CDR2 (germline): KGHSH, LQKENI. V was cut by 5 bases and J by 2 bases, with 12 bases left in between. CDR3 region: CASSLGHLQETQYF. CDR3 in DNA: TGTGCCAGCTCATTGGGACACCTACAAGAGACCCAGTACTTC. The whole variable domain, filled in from reference TRBV18 and TRBJ2-5, reads NAGVMQNPRHLVRRRGQEARLRCSPMKGHSHVYWYRQLPEEGLKFMVYLQKENIIDESGMPKERFSAEFPKEGPSILRIQQVVRGDSAAYFCASSLGHLQETQYFGPGTRLLVL.

This chain uses TRBV29-1 with TRBJ1-2; D gene uncertain. Germline CDR1 SQVTM, CDR2 ANQGSEA. V lost 1 base and J lost 8, with 14 bases in between. The CDR3 runs to 13 residues. In DNA form, the CDR3 reads TGCAGCGTTGAAGTCGGCCCAGGTTCAGGCTACACCTTC. Translation: CSVEVGPGSGYTF.

This clone has just a few counts. The chain couples TRBV5-4 to TRBJ2-5, with 13 bases that match TRBD2. The CDR3 is made up of 16 amino acids. Germline assignment: CDR1 SGHNT and CDR2 YYREEE (reference sequence). V lost 3 bases and J lost 3; bases outside the gene matches: 5. The CDR3 here is CASSWWTSGREETQYF. CDR3 sequence (DNA): TGTGCCAGCAGCTGGTGGACTAGCGGGAGAGAAGAGACCCAGTACTTC.

J is TRBJ2-7 and V is TRBV7-9; 7 bases are a match to TRBD2. V shed 2 bases, J shed 2 bases, and the junction held 6 bases outside the gene matches. This CDR3 has 15 residues. Germline V lookup: CDR1 SEHNR, CDR2 FQNEAQ (reference sequence). The CDR3 DNA reads as TGTGCCAGCAGCTTACGGCGGGAGCCTCCCTACGAGCAGTACTTC. Translating gives CASSLRREPPYEQYF.

The rearrangement uses TRBV30 and TRBJ1-1, with D possibly being TRBD1 (5 bases). With 5 bases removed from V and 4 bases from J, the gap between germline ends came to 11 bases. CDR3 length: 12 amino acids. Germline CDR1 and CDR2: GTSNPN and SVGIG (reference sequence). CDR3 sequence (DNA): TGTGCCTGGGAGGGGATCGCCACTGAAGCTTTCTTT. Residues: CAWEGIATEAFF.

The V and J genes are TRBV19 and TRBJ2-1; D ambiguous. CDR3 length: 12 residues. V lost 4 bases and J 2 bases, leaving 3 bases between the germline ends. Germline-derived CDR1 and CDR2 are LNHDA and SQIVND (reference sequence). This CDR3 reads CASSTAYNEQFF. The CDR3 DNA sequence: TGTGCCAGTAGTACCGCCTACAATGAGCAGTTCTTC.

V and J are TRBV6-5 and TRBJ1-5; D gene unclear. The CDR3 has 12 residues. Germline V gene data show CDR1 as MNHEY and CDR2 as SVGAGI. The ends were cut back, 6 bases at V and 10 bases at J, with 13 bases in the middle. The CDR3 reads CASSLSSGPQHF. CDR3 bases: TGTGCCAGCAGCCTCTCTTCAGGTCCCCAGCATTTT.

The J gene is TRBJ2-3, the V gene TRBV24-1; TRBD1 matches 9 bases. Trimming took 4 bases from V and 1 from J; bases not matched to a gene: 8. The CDR3 has 17 amino acids. The V gene's germline CDR1 is KGHDR and CDR2 SFDVKD. CDR3 in DNA: TGTGCCACCAGTGACCCAAGACAGGGGGTGGGCACAGATACGCAGTATTTT. This codes for CATSDPRQGVGTDTQYF.

This clone was seen a single time. The chain is built from TRBV19 and TRBJ1-1; D not certain. CDR3 length: 11 amino acids. Germline V gene sequence: CDR1 LNHDA, CDR2 SQIVND (reference sequence). Trimming cost V 6 bases and J 4 bases, with 6 bases left between them. In DNA, the CDR3 is TGTGCCAGTAGGCAGGTCACTGAAGCTTTCTTT. It specifies CASRQVTEAFF.

J is TRBJ1-2 and V is TRBV7-9; 7 nucleotides agree with TRBD1. J lost 4 bases, V lost 5 bases, and 4 bases had no gene match. CDR1 is SEHNR and CDR2 is FQNEAQ in the germline V gene (reference sequence). CDR3 length equals 13 residues. The CDR3, as DNA: TGTGCCAGCAGCCCTAGGACAGGCTATGGCTACACCTTC. Translation: CASSPRTGYGYTF.

This sequence joins TRBV29-1 and TRBJ1-2; 8 bases map to TRBD1. Germline V gene data show CDR1 as SQVTM and CDR2 as ANQGSEA. The CDR3 runs 13 residues. Trimming at V came to 6 bases and at J to 7 bases, leaving 10 bases not matched to a gene. The CDR3 reads CSVGQEGAGGYTF. Written as DNA, the CDR3 is TGCAGCGTGGGACAGGAGGGTGCGGGTGGCTACACCTTC. Full variable domain (rest looked up from reference TRBV29-1 and TRBJ1-2): SAVISQKPSRDICQRGTSLTIQCQVDSQVTMMFWYRQQPGQSLTLIATANQGSEATYESGFVIDKFPISRPNLTFSTLTVSNMSPEDSSIYLCSVGQEGAGGYTFGSGTRLTVV.

The gene calls are TRBV2 and TRBJ2-2; D is perhaps TRBD1 (5 bases). Trimming cost V 6 bases and J 1 base, with 15 bases left between them. Germline values: CDR1 SNHLY, CDR2 FYNNEI. The CDR3 has 16 residues. The CDR3: CASSRDSPMNTGELFF. The CDR3 region has the DNA TGTGCCAGCAGCCGCGACAGCCCAATGAACACCGGGGAGCTGTTTTTT.